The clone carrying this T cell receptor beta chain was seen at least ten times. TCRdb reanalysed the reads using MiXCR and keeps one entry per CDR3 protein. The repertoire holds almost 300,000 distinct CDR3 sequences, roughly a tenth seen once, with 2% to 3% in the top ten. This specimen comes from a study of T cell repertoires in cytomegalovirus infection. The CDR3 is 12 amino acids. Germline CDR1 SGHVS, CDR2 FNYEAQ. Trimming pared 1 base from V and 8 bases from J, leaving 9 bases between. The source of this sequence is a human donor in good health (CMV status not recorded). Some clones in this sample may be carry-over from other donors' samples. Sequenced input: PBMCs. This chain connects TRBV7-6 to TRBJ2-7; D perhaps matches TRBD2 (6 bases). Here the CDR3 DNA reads TGTGCCAGCAGCTTAGAAGGGAGGAAGCAGTACTTC. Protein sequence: CASSLEGRKQYF. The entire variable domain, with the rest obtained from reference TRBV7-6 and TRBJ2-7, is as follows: GAGVSQSPRYKVTKRGQDVALRCDPISGHVSLYWYRQALGQGPEFLTYFNYEAQQDKSGLPNDRFSAERPEGSISTLTIQRTEQRDSAMYRCASSLEGRKQYFGPGTRLTVT.